The 10 T cell receptor beta chains below come from one sample, sequenced in a study of T cell repertoires in cytomegalovirus infection. TCRdb ran MiXCR on the reads and lists one entry per CDR3 protein. This table has about 740,000 distinct CDR3 sequences, 35% to 40% appearing once. The sample taken for sequencing was PBMCs. These receptors all come from a human donor in good health (CMV status not recorded). Some clones in this sample may be carry-over from other donors' samples.

The chain carries TRBV30 and TRBJ2-2; D is unclear. Trimming stripped 5 bases from V and 0 bases from J, with 10 bases between. Germline-derived CDR1 and CDR2 are GTSNPN and SVGIG (reference sequence). The CDR3 covers 14 residues. This CDR3 is CAWGKSTNTGELFF. DNA for the CDR3: TGTGCCTGGGGGAAGAGTACGAACACCGGGGAGCTGTTTTTT.

This clonotype was recorded at least ten times. The rearrangement joins TRBV7-2 to TRBJ2-4, with 7 bases matching TRBD2. From germline, CDR1 is SGHTA and CDR2 FQGNSA. The junction had 15 bases not matched to a gene; V was cut back by 5 bases and J by 8 bases. The CDR3 spans 16 residues. The CDR3: CASSPWGRANVDIQYF. The DNA for the CDR3 is TGTGCCAGCAGCCCCTGGGGGAGGGCCAACGTGGACATTCAGTACTTC.

The CDR3 DNA reads as TGCGCCAGCAGCCCGTCTCTACAGGGGCCTTCTGGCTATGGCTACACCTTC. Its translation is CASSPSLQGPSGYGYTF. The V call is TRBV4-1, the J call TRBJ1-2, with TRBD1 identical over 7 bases. Germline assignment: CDR1 MGHRA and CDR2 YSYEKL. CDR3 length: 17 residues. With 4 bases clipped from V and 4 bases from J, the junction kept 15 bases outside the gene matches.

The sample holds a few counts of this clonotype. The chain uses TRBV2 and TRBJ1-4, with D uncertain. The ends were cut back, 3 bases at V and 0 bases at J, with 11 bases in the middle. The CDR3 is 16 residues long. Germline V gives CDR1 SNHLY, CDR2 FYNNEI. CDR3 nucleotide sequence: TGTGCCAGCAGTGACTTCGGGAGAACAACTAATGAAAAACTGTTTTTT. As protein: CASSDFGRTTNEKLFF.

In regard to this clonotype: No conserved phenylalanine or tryptophan ends this CDR3, so it is likely a read error. This sequence joins TRBV5-1 and TRBJ2-7, with D perhaps given as TRBD1 or TRBD2 (5 bases each). CDR1 is SGHRS and CDR2 is YFSETQ in the germline V gene. The CDR3 contains 14 residues. The V gene lost 4 bases and the J gene lost 5 bases, with 16 bases spanning the gap. The CDR3 protein is CASSLEGRQHEQYL. In DNA form, the CDR3 reads TGCGCCAGCAGCCTAGAGGGACGACAACACGAGCAGTACTTA.

The DNA of the CDR3 is TGTGCCAGCTACTCTACGGGAGGTTACACCGGGGAGCTGTTTTTT. Its protein is CASYSTGGYTGELFF. This chain links TRBV28 with TRBJ2-2; 7 nucleotides line up with TRBD2. CDR3 size: 15 residues. V was clipped by 8 bases and J by 3 bases; unmatched bases: 9. The germline CDR1 and CDR2 sequences are MDHEN and SYDVKM.

This chain joins TRBV9 and TRBJ2-7; unclear D gene. This CDR3 spans 14 amino acids. Germline V gene lookup returns CDR1 SGDLS and CDR2 YYNGEE. V was cut by 3 bases and J by 0 bases, with 10 bases left in between. The CDR3 spells CASSGRRNSYEQYF. Written as DNA, the CDR3 is TGTGCCAGCAGCGGCCGACGGAACTCCTACGAGCAGTACTTC.

The CDR3: CASSLIDSVGEQFF. DNA for the CDR3: TGTGCCAGCAGCTTAATAGATTCGGTGGGTGAGCAGTTCTTC. The rearrangement uses TRBV7-3 and TRBJ2-1, with D unresolved. Germline values: CDR1 SGHTA, CDR2 FQGTGA. Trimming stripped 1 base from V and 9 bases from J, with 13 bases between. The CDR3 loop spans 14 amino acids.

The V gene is TRBV11-2, the J gene TRBJ2-1, with TRBD2 as a possible D gene (7 bases). Trimming stripped 0 bases from V and 5 bases from J, with 11 bases between. The germline V gene has CDR1 SGHAT and CDR2 FQNNGV. The CDR3 contains 15 residues. The CDR3 spells CASSLEWGGDNEQFF. DNA for the CDR3: TGTGCCAGCAGCTTAGAATGGGGGGGCGACAATGAGCAGTTCTTC.

CDR3 loop: CASSHWDRGRMENGYTF. CDR3 coding DNA: TGTGCCAGTAGCCACTGGGACAGGGGGCGGATGGAAAATGGCTACACCTTC. This chain joins TRBV19 and TRBJ1-2; TRBD1 matches at 12 bases. Unmatched junction bases numbered 14, after V lost 6 bases and J lost 6 bases. This CDR3 is built from 17 residues. Germline V lookup: CDR1 LNHDA, CDR2 SQIVND (reference sequence).